The rows below give T cell receptor beta chains drawn from one sample of a study of blood T cell repertoires in COVID-19. Repertoires were generated with immunoSEQ multiplex PCR, while TCRdb's copy carries only in-frame clones and drops some. The sample contains about 190,000 clones, approximately 88% of which appear only once. The sequenced sample consisted of peripheral blood. These receptors all stem from a man in his forties or fifties with acute or convalescent COVID-19. CDR3s include the opening cysteine and the closing phenylalanine or tryptophan. Each record gives: J gene, CDR3 length, D gene, V gene, clone size, CDR3 protein, CDR3 DNA. A D gene is named only where the DNA matches it firmly. Clone size is given for some rows only: seen once, a few or many times, or a class if the clone is expanded.

TRBJ2-2 16 . TRBV5-1 . CASKLLEQGRSGELFF TGCGCCAGCAAGCTGTTGGAACAGGGACGGTCCGGGGAGCTGTTTTTT
TRBJ1-4 14 . TRBV5-5 once CASSLVGHYSKLFF TGTGCCAGCAGCTTGGTTGGACACTACTCAAAACTGTTTTTT
TRBJ2-5 16 . TRBV7-8 . CASSFRGRGYQETQYF TGTGCCAGCAGCTTCAGGGGGCGGGGGTACCAAGAGACCCAGTACTTC
TRBJ1-2 11 . TRBV5-8 . CASILNYGYTF TGTGCCAGCATCCTAAACTATGGCTACACCTTC
TRBJ1-1 13 . TRBV10-1 few CASSGSLNTEAFF TGCGCCAGCAGTGGGAGTTTGAACACTGAAGCTTTCTTT
TRBJ1-2 14 . TRBV6-5 . CATVAKGSDYGYTF TGTGCCACCGTGGCGAAAGGGAGTGACTATGGCTACACCTTC
TRBJ2-1 16 TRBD2 TRBV10-2 . CASSEDRGGRHNEQFF TGCGCCAGCAGTGAGGATCGCGGGGGGCGTCACAATGAGCAGTTCTTC
TRBJ2-5 16 . TRBV5-1 once CASSSTPPTRQETQYF TGCGCCAGCAGCTCTACGCCGCCCACGAGACAAGAGACCCAGTACTTC
TRBJ2-3 16 TRBD1 TRBV3-1/TRBV3-2 . CASSHRQGFSTDTQYF TGTGCCAGCAGCCACCGACAGGGCTTCTCCACAGATACGCAGTATTTT
TRBJ1-2 14 . TRBV5-1 . CASSRGGSDYGYTF TGCGCCAGCAGCCGGGGGGGTAGTGACTATGGCTACACCTTC
TRBJ2-7 14 . TRBV18 . CASSPYRGGDEQYF TGTGCCAGCTCACCATACAGGGGCGGGGACGAGCAGTACTTC
TRBJ2-2 17 . TRBV9 . CASSVSPRGPNTGELFF TGTGCCAGCAGCGTAAGTCCCAGAGGGCCAAACACCGGGGAGCTGTTTTTT
TRBJ2-4 16 TRBD1 TRBV11-2 . CASSLGRGLFWNIQYF TGTGCCAGCAGCTTAGGCAGGGGGCTATTTTGGAACATTCAGTACTTC
TRBJ2-2 15 TRBD1 TRBV28 many CASSLGQLRTGELFF TGTGCCAGCAGCCTGGGACAGCTACGCACCGGGGAGCTGTTTTTT
TRBJ2-3 14 TRBD1 TRBV7-6 . CASSSGTGRDTQYF TGTGCCAGCAGCTCCGGGACAGGGAGGGATACGCAGTATTTT
TRBJ1-2 17 . TRBV5-8 many CASSLVGSLVGIYGYTF TGTGCCAGCAGCTTGGTAGGCTCACTTGTCGGGATCTATGGCTACACCTTC
TRBJ1-1 15 . TRBV7-9 . CASSLQGQTNTEAFF TGTGCCAGCAGCCTCCAAGGACAGACGAACACTGAAGCTTTCTTT
TRBJ2-2 15 TRBD2 TRBV4-1 . CASSARGGVTGELFF TGCGCCAGCAGCGCCCGGGGGGGAGTGACCGGGGAGCTGTTTTTT
TRBJ1-2 12 TRBD1 TRBV2 . CASRAGTDGYTF TGTGCCAGCAGGGCCGGGACAGATGGCTACACCTTC
TRBJ1-2 15 TRBD1 TRBV28 . CASTLTGVAPYGYTF TGTGCCAGCACCCTAACAGGGGTTGCTCCCTATGGCTACACCTTC
TRBJ1-1 13 . TRBV2 . CASSVSGVTEAFF TGTGCCAGCAGTGTTTCGGGGGTCACTGAAGCTTTCTTT
TRBJ1-6 17 . TRBV12-5 . CASGLVPGGRVNSPLHF TGTGCTAGTGGTTTGGTACCGGGCGGCAGGGTGAACTCACCCCTCCACTTT
TRBJ2-7 13 TRBD1 TRBV7-3 . CASSSTTGDEQYF TGTGCCAGCAGCTCAACCACAGGGGACGAGCAGTACTTC
TRBJ2-7 17 TRBD1 TRBV3-1/TRBV3-2 . CASSPDRGTLTPYEQYF TGTGCCAGCAGCCCCGACAGGGGGACTCTAACACCCTACGAGCAGTACTTC
TRBJ2-5 15 . TRBV9 . CASSVREGASETQYF TGTGCCAGCAGCGTACGGGAGGGGGCGAGTGAGACCCAGTACTTC
TRBJ1-2 15 TRBD1 TRBV5-8 . CASSLGLDRGPGYTF TGTGCCAGCAGCTTGGGGCTCGACAGGGGGCCTGGCTACACCTTC
TRBJ2-2 17 . TRBV24-1 . CATSDPVQGANTGELFF TGTGCCACCAGTGATCCTGTACAGGGCGCGAACACCGGGGAGCTGTTTTTT
TRBJ2-5 16 . TRBV4-2 . CASSQEDRTAQETQYF TGTGCCAGCAGCCAAGAAGATCGGACAGCCCAAGAGACCCAGTACTTC
TRBJ2-7 14 . TRBV5-1 . CASSLASTSYEQYF TGCGCCAGCAGCTTGGCCTCCACTTCCTACGAGCAGTACTTC
TRBJ2-6 13 . TRBV12-3/TRBV12-4 . CASCLTWANVLTF TGTGCCAGCTGCCTTACTTGGGCCAACGTCCTGACTTTC
TRBJ2-2 15 TRBD1 TRBV19 . CASSTRQGNTGELFF TGTGCCAGTAGTACCCGACAGGGGAACACCGGGGAGCTGTTTTTT
TRBJ1-4 14 TRBD1 TRBV10-3 . CAISRTGGNEKLFF TGTGCCATCAGCAGGACAGGGGGGAATGAAAAACTGTTTTTT